What follows are 6 T cell receptor beta chains derived from one specimen sequenced in a study of PD-1 blockade in mismatch repair-deficient tumors. Repertoires were generated with immunoSEQ multiplex PCR, while TCRdb's copy carries only in-frame clones and drops some. The data hold around 51,000 clones, with approximately 81% observed a single time. The specimen was peripheral blood, collected around 19 weeks after starting pembrolizumab. The receptor set was obtained from an adult with mismatch repair-deficient cancer.

The J gene is TRBJ1-5, the V gene TRBV12-5; D unresolved. This CDR3 contains 12 residues. Between the trimmed V and J ends, which lost 8 bases and 5 bases, there was a span of 10 bases. Germline V gene sequence: CDR1 LGHNT, CDR2 FRNRAP. CDR3 protein: CASSAGDQPQHF. The CDR3 coding sequence is TGTGCTAGTTCGGCCGGTGATCAGCCCCAGCATTTT.

As concerns this clone: Other DNA variants within this sample encode the same CDR3. This chain connects TRBV6-5 to TRBJ2-7; 11 positions agree with TRBD2. The germline V gene encodes CDR1 MNHEY and CDR2 SVGAGI. The CDR3 length is 15 residues. V dropped 2 bases and J dropped 0; count of bases not matched to a gene: 0. The CDR3 loop is CASSYLAGGSYEQYF. In DNA, the CDR3 is TGTGCCAGCAGTTACCTAGCGGGGGGCTCCTACGAGCAGTACTTC.

The V gene is TRBV9, the J gene TRBJ2-3; no definite D call. The germline CDR1 and CDR2 sequences are SGDLS and YYNGEE. CDR3 length: 15 residues. Trimming stripped 5 bases from V and 2 bases from J, with 15 bases between. The CDR3 coding sequence is TGTGCCAGCAGTATAAGAGGAGACCCCACAGATACGCAGTATTTT. Its protein is CASSIRGDPTDTQYF.

This clone was seen a few times. This chain connects TRBV4-2 to TRBJ2-7; 13 bases fit TRBD2. V shed 4 bases and J 1 base; nucleotides not matched to a gene: 4. Per the germline V gene, CDR1 is LGHNA and CDR2 is YNFKEQ. The CDR3 totals 16 residues. The CDR3 loop is CASSRSLAGGSYEQYF. The CDR3 coding sequence is TGTGCCAGCAGCCGCTCACTAGCGGGAGGGTCCTACGAGCAGTACTTC.

This clone was counted once. The chain carries TRBV5-1 and TRBJ2-7; 8 nucleotides agree with TRBD2. Germline-derived CDR1 and CDR2 are SGHRS and YFSETQ. V dropped 7 bases and J dropped 1; count of bases not matched to a gene: 7. This CDR3 comprises 14 residues. The CDR3 bases are TGCGCCAGCCAAAGCGGGGGCCAATCCTACGAGCAGTACTTC. Translating it yields CASQSGGQSYEQYF.

J is TRBJ1-2 and V is TRBV29-1; 8 bases fit TRBD1. Trimming removed 3 bases from V and 4 bases from J; junction bases left unmatched: 4. There are 13 residues in the CDR3. Germline V gene data show CDR1 as SQVTM and CDR2 as ANQGSEA. CDR3 amino acids: CSVDPGQAYGYTF. The CDR3 region has the DNA TGCAGCGTTGACCCGGGACAGGCCTATGGCTACACCTTC.